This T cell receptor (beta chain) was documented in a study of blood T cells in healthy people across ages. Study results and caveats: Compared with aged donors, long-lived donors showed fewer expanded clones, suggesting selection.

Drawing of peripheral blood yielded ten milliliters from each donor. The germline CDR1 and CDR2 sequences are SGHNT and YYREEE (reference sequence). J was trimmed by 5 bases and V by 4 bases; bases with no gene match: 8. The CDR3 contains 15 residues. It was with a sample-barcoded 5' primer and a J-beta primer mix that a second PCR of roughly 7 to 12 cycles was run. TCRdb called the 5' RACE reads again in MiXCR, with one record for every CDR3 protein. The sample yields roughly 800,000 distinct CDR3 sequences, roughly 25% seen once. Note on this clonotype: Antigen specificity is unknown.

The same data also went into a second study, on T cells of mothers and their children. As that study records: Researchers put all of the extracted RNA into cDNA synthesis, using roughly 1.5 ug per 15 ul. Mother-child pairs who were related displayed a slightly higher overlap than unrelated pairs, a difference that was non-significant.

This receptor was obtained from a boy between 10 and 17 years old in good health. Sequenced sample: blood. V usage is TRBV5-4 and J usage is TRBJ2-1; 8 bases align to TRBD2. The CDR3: CASSPVTSANNEQFF. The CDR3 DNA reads TGTGCCAGCAGCCCAGTGACTAGCGCTAACAATGAGCAGTTCTTC. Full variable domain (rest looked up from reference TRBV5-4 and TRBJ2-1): ETGVTQSPTHLIKTRGQQVTLRCSSQSGHNTVSWYQQALGQGPQFIFQYYREEENGRGNFPPRFSGLQFPNYSSELNVNALELDDSALYLCASSPVTSANNEQFFGPGTRLTVL.